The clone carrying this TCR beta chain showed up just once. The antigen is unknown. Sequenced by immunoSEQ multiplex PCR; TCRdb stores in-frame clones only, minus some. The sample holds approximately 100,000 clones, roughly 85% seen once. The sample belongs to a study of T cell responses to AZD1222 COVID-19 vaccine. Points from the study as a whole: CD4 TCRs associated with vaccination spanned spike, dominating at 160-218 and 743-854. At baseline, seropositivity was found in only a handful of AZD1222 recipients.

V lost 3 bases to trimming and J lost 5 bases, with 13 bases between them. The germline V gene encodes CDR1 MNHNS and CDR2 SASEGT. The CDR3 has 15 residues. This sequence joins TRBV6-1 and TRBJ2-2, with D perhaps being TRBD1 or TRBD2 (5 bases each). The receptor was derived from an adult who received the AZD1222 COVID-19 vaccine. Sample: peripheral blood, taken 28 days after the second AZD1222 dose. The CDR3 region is CASSEVVGGTGELFF. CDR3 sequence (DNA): TGTGCCAGCAGTGAGGTGGTTGGGGGTACCGGGGAGCTGTTTTTT.